These 28 T cell receptor beta chains were sequenced from one sample in a study of blood T cell repertoires in COVID-19. TCRdb's table, derived via immunoSEQ multiplex PCR, lists solely in-frame clones and lacks some. Of fewer than 300,000 clones detected, 91% appear once; the ten largest clones hold under 3%. Sequenced material: peripheral blood. Every receptor here comes from a person between 18 and 30 years old with COVID-19, enrolled during active disease.

The V call is TRBV25-1, the J call TRBJ2-3, with TRBD2 identical over 7 bases. Losses at the gene ends were 4 bases for V and 4 bases for J; bases not matched to a gene: 5. Germline-derived CDR1 and CDR2 are MGHDK and SYGVNS. This CDR3 is 14 amino acids long. The CDR3 coding sequence is TGTGCCAGCAGTGGACGGGAGGAGGCAGATACGCAGTATTTT. Its translation: CASSGREEADTQYF.

CDR3 in DNA: TGTGCCAGCAGCCAAGCAGGGTATGGCTACACCTTC. It is translated as CASSQAGYGYTF. V gene TRBV3-1 (or the pseudogene TRBV3-2) combines with J gene TRBJ1-2; a weak D match, TRBD1 (5 bases). Germline V gene lookup returns CDR1 LGHDT and CDR2 YNNKEL (reference sequence). The CDR3 is 12 residues long. The V and J ends lost 1 base and 5 bases respectively, with 5 bases between them.

This clone was seen once. V and J are TRBV5-6 and TRBJ1-1, with D maybe TRBD1 (5 bases). V was pared by 0 bases and J by 0 bases, with 9 bases between. The V gene's germline CDR1 is SGHDT and CDR2 YYEEEE. The CDR3 loop spans 15 amino acids. The CDR3 DNA reads as TGTGCCAGCAGCTTGGTGCAACAGGTGAACACTGAAGCTTTCTTT. This gives the protein CASSLVQQVNTEAFF.

In its sample, this clone was seen a few times. J is TRBJ1-4 and V is TRBV4-1; D unclear. V lost 7 bases and J 9 bases, leaving 24 bases between the germline ends. Germline assignment: CDR1 MGHRA and CDR2 YSYEKL. The CDR3 consists of 16 residues. This CDR3 reads CASTTETGLAKKKLFF. The DNA for the CDR3 is TGCGCCAGCACCACAGAAACGGGCCTAGCAAAGAAAAAACTGTTTTTT.

This chain links TRBV19 with TRBJ2-5, with TRBD2 identical over 9 bases. V gave up 5 bases and J gave up 4 bases; unmatched junction bases: 14. The germline CDR1 and CDR2 sequences are LNHDA and SQIVND (reference sequence). This CDR3 region has 17 residues. CDR3 loop: CASSPHRLGLAPETQYF. In nucleotides, the CDR3 is TGTGCCAGTAGTCCCCATCGGTTGGGACTAGCCCCAGAGACCCAGTACTTC.

In its sample, this clone was seen a few times. This chain connects TRBV19 to TRBJ1-1; 7 nucleotides agree with TRBD1. Trimming took 5 bases from V and 1 from J; bases not matched to a gene: 4. Germline loops: CDR1 LNHDA, CDR2 SQIVND (reference sequence). The CDR3 covers 14 residues. CDR3 region: CASSFQGGNTEAFF. In DNA, the CDR3 is TGTGCCAGTAGTTTCCAGGGGGGGAACACTGAAGCTTTCTTT.

V usage is TRBV29-1 and J usage is TRBJ2-3; TRBD2 matches 7 bases. The CDR3 extends over 13 amino acids. V shed 4 bases and J 3 bases; nucleotides not matched to a gene: 4. In germline, CDR1 is SQVTM, CDR2 ANQGSEA. Here the CDR3 reads CSVGGRQTDTQYF. CDR3 coding DNA: TGCAGCGTTGGCGGGAGACAGACAGATACGCAGTATTTT.

This chain links TRBV29-1 with TRBJ2-1; D possibly corresponds to TRBD2 (6 bases). Germline loops: CDR1 SQVTM, CDR2 ANQGSEA. Trimming removed 3 bases at V and 6 bases at J, with 18 bases between. The CDR3 contains 15 residues. In DNA form, the CDR3 reads TGCAGCGTTGAGGGAGGACGGAGGGGACGCAATGAGCAGTTCTTC. Its protein is CSVEGGRRGRNEQFF.

This rearrangement joins TRBV29-1 to TRBJ2-1, with 7 bases that match TRBD2. The CDR3 contains 15 residues. V shed 3 bases, J shed 4 bases, and the junction held 9 bases outside the gene matches. Per germline, CDR1 SQVTM and CDR2 ANQGSEA. CDR3 sequence (DNA): TGCAGCGTTGAGGGGAGGAATAGCGGGTACAATGAGCAGTTCTTC. This gives the protein CSVEGRNSGYNEQFF.

This chain connects TRBV10-1 to TRBJ2-2, with D maybe TRBD2 (5 bases). Looked up from germline, CDR1 is WNHNN and CDR2 is SYGVQD (reference sequence). This CDR3 region has 12 residues. Trimming pared 2 bases from V and 9 bases from J, leaving 7 bases between. CDR3 protein: CASSEGGWELFF. The CDR3 nucleotides are TGCGCCAGCAGTGAGGGAGGTTGGGAGCTGTTTTTT.

The chain links TRBV6-5 to TRBJ1-1; 7 bases map to TRBD1. The germline V gene has CDR1 MNHEY and CDR2 SVGAGI. With V trimmed by 2 bases and J by 5 bases, 11 bases remained unmatched. The CDR3 extends over 16 amino acids. CDR3 amino acids: CASSYRPLDRQTEAFF. CDR3 DNA sequence: TGTGCCAGCAGTTACCGGCCGCTGGACAGGCAGACTGAAGCTTTCTTT.

The CDR3 coding sequence is TGTGCCAGCAGCGTAGAGTGGGAGGACGGGGATGAGCAGTTCTTC. Encoded protein: CASSVEWEDGDEQFF. The chain couples TRBV9 to TRBJ2-1; the D gene is possibly TRBD2 (6 bases). CDR1 is SGDLS and CDR2 is YYNGEE in the germline V gene. This CDR3 is built from 15 residues. Trimming shortened V by 0 bases and J by 8 bases, and 15 bases separated the two germline ends.

The chain is built from TRBV5-1 and TRBJ2-7; possible D gene TRBD2, 5 bases. In germline, CDR1 is SGHRS, CDR2 YFSETQ. CDR3 size: 13 residues. The V end was cut by 1 base, the J end by 6 bases, with 11 bases between. The CDR3 sequence: CASSLLLETEQYF. In DNA, the CDR3 is TGCGCCAGCAGCTTGCTACTAGAGACCGAGCAGTACTTC.

This chain joins TRBV10-3 and TRBJ2-3, with 9 bases that match TRBD2. CDR3 length: 13 amino acids. Germline CDR1 reads ENHRY; CDR2 reads SYGVKD. The CDR3 protein is CALAGGWTDTQYF. In DNA form, the CDR3 reads TGTGCATTGGCGGGAGGGTGGACAGATACGCAGTATTTT.

The chain uses TRBV7-9 and TRBJ2-5; the D is unclear. V shed 3 bases and J shed 4 bases, with 6 bases lying between them. The CDR3 is 12 amino acids. The germline V gene encodes CDR1 SEHNR and CDR2 FQNEAQ (reference sequence). CDR3 coding DNA: TGTGCCAGCAGCTTCGGTGGAGAGACCCAGTACTTC. Amino acid sequence: CASSFGGETQYF.

This clone came up a few times. The CDR3 sequence: CASSWGIGSSNQPQHF. In DNA form, the CDR3 reads TGTGCCAGCAGTTGGGGAATAGGGAGCAGCAATCAGCCCCAGCATTTT. V usage is TRBV28 and J usage is TRBJ1-5; no reliable D call. Germline-derived CDR1 and CDR2 are MDHEN and SYDVKM. The CDR3 has 16 residues. Deletions cut 4 bases from V and 1 base from J, with 14 bases between.

The chain combines TRBV4-2 with TRBJ2-1; 7 bases map to TRBD2. Trimming at V came to 1 base and at J to 4 bases, leaving 4 bases not matched to a gene. The CDR3 runs to 15 residues. CDR1 and CDR2 from the germline V gene are LGHNA and YNFKEQ. Here the CDR3 DNA reads TGTGCCAGCAGCCAAGGCGGGAGCGGATACAATGAGCAGTTCTTC. This translates into CASSQGGSGYNEQFF.

Regarding this clone: Other DNA variants within this sample encode the same CDR3. This chain uses TRBV5-6 with TRBJ2-3, with TRBD2 as a possible D gene (5 bases). The CDR3 runs 13 residues. CDR1 and CDR2 from the germline V gene are SGHDT and YYEEEE. V lost 4 bases and J 1 base, leaving 7 bases between the germline ends. The DNA for the CDR3 is TGTGCCAGCAGCAGGACTGGCACAGATACGCAGTATTTT. Its protein is CASSRTGTDTQYF.

This clone was observed once. This same CDR3 is encoded by further DNA sequences in the sample. The V gene is TRBV6-5, the J gene TRBJ2-7, with D maybe TRBD2 (5 bases). Trimming shortened V by 0 bases and J by 0 bases, and 6 bases separated the two germline ends. CDR1 is MNHEY, CDR2 SVGAGI, per germline. CDR3 length: 14 residues. The CDR3 sequence: CASSYSGSSYEQYF. CDR3 nucleotide sequence: TGTGCCAGCAGTTACTCAGGGAGCTCCTACGAGCAGTACTTC.

CDR3 in DNA: TGTGCCAGCAGCGAGGACTGGGTGATGAACACTGAAGCTTTCTTT. Translation gives CASSEDWVMNTEAFF. The genes are TRBV5-5 and TRBJ1-1; no clear D. The CDR3 has 15 amino acids. V was shortened by 4 bases and J by 0 bases, with 13 bases between the two germline ends. Looked up from germline, CDR1 is SGHKS and CDR2 is YYEKEE (reference sequence).

This clone was counted a single time. This sequence joins TRBV6-5 and TRBJ2-3; 9 nucleotides agree with TRBD2. This CDR3 is 13 amino acids long. Trimming at V came to 4 bases and at J to 6 bases, leaving 2 bases not matched to a gene. Germline-derived CDR1 and CDR2 are MNHEY and SVGAGI. CDR3 nucleotides: TGTGCCAGCAGTTGGCGGGAGGGTGATACGCAGTATTTT. Translation: CASSWREGDTQYF.

The rearrangement joins TRBV7-8 to TRBJ1-6; TRBD1 matches at 7 bases. The J segment lost 5 bases and the V segment lost 5 bases, leaving 12 bases of the junction unmatched. This CDR3 spans 17 amino acids. CDR1 SGHVS and CDR2 FQNEAQ come from the germline V gene. In DNA form, the CDR3 reads TGTGCCAGCAGCGAGTCGACAGGGATCGTCAATAATTCACCCCTCCACTTT. Encoded protein: CASSESTGIVNNSPLHF.

This clone was counted a few times. CDR3 DNA sequence: TGTGCCAGCACCTCAGTCTCCTACGAGCAGTACTTC. Translated: CASTSVSYEQYF. The rearrangement uses TRBV6-5 and TRBJ2-7; D not certain. CDR1 MNHEY and CDR2 SVGAGI come from the germline V gene. Trimming pared 7 bases from V and 0 bases from J, leaving 7 bases between. The CDR3 runs 12 residues.

V usage is TRBV6-1 and J usage is TRBJ1-6, with D unclear. The CDR3 spans 15 residues. The V and J ends lost 2 bases and 9 bases respectively, with 14 bases between them. Germline V gene data show CDR1 as MNHNS and CDR2 as SASEGT. This CDR3 is CASSEPLAAGSPLHF. CDR3 coding DNA: TGTGCCAGCAGTGAACCACTTGCAGCGGGTTCACCCCTCCACTTT.

This chain connects TRBV5-6 to TRBJ2-1; D gene ambiguous. Germline assignment: CDR1 SGHDT and CDR2 YYEEEE. The length of the CDR3 is 12 residues. Deletions cut 0 bases from V and 5 bases from J, with 3 bases between. Here the CDR3 DNA reads TGTGCCAGCAGCTTGGCCAACAATGAGCAGTTCTTC. Its translation: CASSLANNEQFF.

This chain joins TRBV28 and TRBJ1-5, with 7 positions matching TRBD1. The CDR3 covers 13 residues. Trimming at V came to 7 bases and at J to 6 bases, leaving 6 bases not matched to a gene. Germline V gene lookup returns CDR1 MDHEN and CDR2 SYDVKM. The CDR3 protein is CASKLPGGQPQHF. In DNA form, the CDR3 reads TGTGCCAGCAAGCTCCCAGGGGGTCAGCCCCAGCATTTT.

V and J are TRBV12-3 or TRBV12-4 and TRBJ1-5; D is undetermined. CDR3 length: 13 amino acids. V lost 7 bases, J lost 10 bases, and 17 bases lay in between. CDR3 protein: CASTLTPRGPQHF. The CDR3 bases are TGTGCCAGCACACTGACTCCCCGTGGACCCCAGCATTTT.

CDR3 DNA sequence: TGTGCCAGCAGCCAAGATCTGACTAGCGGGTACTCCTACGAGCAGTACTTC. Translating gives CASSQDLTSGYSYEQYF. This chain connects TRBV14 to TRBJ2-7, with 10 positions matching TRBD2. The trim removed 0 bases at V and 0 bases at J, leaving 5 bases unmatched. CDR3 length: 17 residues. Germline-derived CDR1 and CDR2 are SGHDN and FVKESK.